This is a list of T cell receptor beta chains from one sample in a study of OX40 agonist ivuxolimab in advanced cancers. Clones were sequenced by immunoSEQ multiplex PCR, and TCRdb holds only the in-frame ones, with some missing. The sample shows 40,000 or so clones, 80% to 85% of them seen only once. The sequences come from CD4+ or CD8+ T cells sorted from blood, collected in a trial of the OX40 agonist ivuxolimab. These receptors all come from an adult with an advanced solid tumor such as melanoma, head and neck, liver or kidney cancer. CDR3s include the opening cysteine and the closing phenylalanine or tryptophan. D genes are given only for firm matches. Size is omitted from some rows. Given values are once, few, many or a class for expanded clones.

cdr3_length: 15; j_call: TRBJ1-1; d_call: .; clone_size: .; v_call: TRBV7-9; cdr3_aa: CASSSYRGKNTEAFF; cdr3_nt: TGTGCCAGCAGCTCATACCGGGGCAAGAACACTGAAGCTTTCTTT
cdr3_length: 13; j_call: TRBJ1-2; d_call: TRBD1; clone_size: .; v_call: TRBV6-6; cdr3_aa: CASSFTGGGGYTF; cdr3_nt: TGTGCCAGCAGCTTCACAGGGGGTGGTGGCTACACCTTC
cdr3_length: 14; j_call: TRBJ2-7; d_call: .; clone_size: .; v_call: TRBV28; cdr3_aa: CASSSLTSRVEQYF; cdr3_nt: TGTGCCAGCAGTTCCCTGACTAGTAGGGTCGAGCAGTACTTC
cdr3_length: 15; j_call: TRBJ2-1; d_call: TRBD2; clone_size: .; v_call: TRBV13; cdr3_aa: CASSTLSGSSDEQFF; cdr3_nt: TGTGCCAGCAGCACACTCAGCGGGAGCAGCGATGAGCAGTTCTTC
cdr3_length: 15; j_call: TRBJ1-5; d_call: TRBD1; clone_size: .; v_call: TRBV7-2; cdr3_aa: CASSLEAGGWQPQHF; cdr3_nt: TGTGCCAGCAGCTTAGAGGCAGGGGGCTGGCAGCCCCAGCATTTT
cdr3_length: 15; j_call: TRBJ1-2; d_call: .; clone_size: .; v_call: TRBV7-9; cdr3_aa: CASSLGGAPNYGYTF; cdr3_nt: TGTGCCAGCAGCTTGGGGGGCGCTCCGAACTATGGCTACACCTTC
cdr3_length: 9; j_call: TRBJ2-5; d_call: .; clone_size: .; v_call: TRBV6-1; cdr3_aa: CASSEKGDF; cdr3_nt: TGTGCCAGCAGTGAAAAAGGGGACTTC
cdr3_length: 11; j_call: TRBJ2-2; d_call: .; clone_size: .; v_call: TRBV7-9; cdr3_aa: CASSPVGELFF; cdr3_nt: TGTGCCAGCAGCCCAGTCGGGGAGCTGTTTTTT
cdr3_length: 14; j_call: TRBJ1-6; d_call: .; clone_size: once; v_call: TRBV27; cdr3_aa: CASSQNPSYSPLHF; cdr3_nt: TGTGCCAGCAGCCAAAATCCCAGTTATTCACCCCTCCACTTT
cdr3_length: 13; j_call: TRBJ1-5; d_call: .; clone_size: medium-sized; v_call: TRBV6-5; cdr3_aa: CASRRQGSQPQHF; cdr3_nt: TGTGCCAGCAGAAGGCAGGGAAGTCAGCCCCAGCATTTT
cdr3_length: 19; j_call: TRBJ2-7; d_call: TRBD2; clone_size: .; v_call: TRBV4-1; cdr3_aa: CASSQGRASGPASSYEQYF; cdr3_nt: TGCGCCAGCAGCCAAGGCCGCGCTAGCGGGCCGGCGAGCTCCTACGAGCAGTACTTC
cdr3_length: 14; j_call: TRBJ1-1; d_call: TRBD1; clone_size: .; v_call: TRBV6-5; cdr3_aa: CASSGTGQGYEAFF; cdr3_nt: TGTGCCAGCAGTGGCACCGGACAGGGGTACGAGGCTTTCTTT
cdr3_length: 17; j_call: TRBJ2-7; d_call: .; clone_size: .; v_call: TRBV28; cdr3_aa: CASSFWRESSGSGEQYF; cdr3_nt: TGTGCCAGCAGTTTTTGGAGGGAGAGTAGCGGATCGGGCGAGCAGTACTTC
cdr3_length: 15; j_call: TRBJ1-5; d_call: .; clone_size: .; v_call: TRBV18; cdr3_aa: CASSPGSGQGQPQHF; cdr3_nt: TGTGCCAGCTCACCAGGATCCGGGCAGGGACAGCCCCAGCATTTT
cdr3_length: 18; j_call: TRBJ2-2; d_call: TRBD1; clone_size: .; v_call: TRBV5-1; cdr3_aa: CASSLRRSTGRNTGELFF; cdr3_nt: TGCGCCAGCAGCTTGCGCCGCTCGACAGGGAGGAACACCGGGGAGCTGTTTTTT
cdr3_length: 17; j_call: TRBJ2-3; d_call: .; clone_size: .; v_call: TRBV10-3; cdr3_aa: CAISESGGTLSTDTQYF; cdr3_nt: TGTGCCATCAGTGAGTCCGGGGGAACTCTAAGCACAGATACGCAGTATTTT
cdr3_length: 15; j_call: TRBJ2-5; d_call: .; clone_size: .; v_call: TRBV18; cdr3_aa: CASSPQRDSQETQYF; cdr3_nt: TGTGCCAGCTCACCACAGAGGGACTCCCAAGAGACCCAGTACTTC
cdr3_length: 18; j_call: TRBJ2-3; d_call: .; clone_size: .; v_call: TRBV21-1; cdr3_aa: CASSNILRDREIADTQYF; cdr3_nt: TGTGCCAGCAGCAACATTCTCCGGGACAGGGAAATTGCAGATACGCAGTATTTT
cdr3_length: 14; j_call: TRBJ2-7; d_call: .; clone_size: many; v_call: TRBV5-1; cdr3_aa: CASSLGTVSYEQYF; cdr3_nt: TGCGCCAGCAGCTTGGGGACAGTCTCCTACGAGCAGTACTTC
cdr3_length: 17; j_call: TRBJ2-1; d_call: TRBD2; clone_size: .; v_call: TRBV7-6; cdr3_aa: CASSLRSGGFTYNEQFF; cdr3_nt: TGTGCCAGCAGCTTGAGAAGCGGGGGATTCACCTACAATGAGCAGTTCTTC
cdr3_length: 15; j_call: TRBJ1-3; d_call: .; clone_size: .; v_call: TRBV15; cdr3_aa: CATSRDLGSGNTIYF; cdr3_nt: TGTGCCACCAGCAGAGACCTCGGCTCTGGAAACACCATATATTTT
cdr3_length: 14; j_call: TRBJ2-7; d_call: TRBD2; clone_size: .; v_call: TRBV7-2; cdr3_aa: CVGGEGPRSYEQYF; cdr3_nt: TGTGTCGGCGGGGAGGGGCCGCGATCCTACGAGCAGTACTTC
cdr3_length: 14; j_call: TRBJ2-5; d_call: TRBD2; clone_size: .; v_call: TRBV30; cdr3_aa: CAWSGGLGVRTQYF; cdr3_nt: TGTGCCTGGAGTGGGGGACTAGGAGTGCGGACCCAGTACTTC
cdr3_length: 15; j_call: TRBJ2-3; d_call: TRBD2; clone_size: once; v_call: TRBV5-5; cdr3_aa: CASSTRWEGTDTQYF; cdr3_nt: TGTGCCAGCAGCACCCGCTGGGAGGGGACAGATACGCAGTATTTT
cdr3_length: 14; j_call: TRBJ2-7; d_call: TRBD2; clone_size: .; v_call: TRBV6-6; cdr3_aa: CASSLAGYSYEQYF; cdr3_nt: TGTGCCAGCTCATTAGCGGGCTACTCCTACGAGCAGTACTTC
cdr3_length: 12; j_call: TRBJ2-2; d_call: .; clone_size: .; v_call: TRBV28; cdr3_aa: CASPGDTGELFF; cdr3_nt: TGTGCCAGCCCTGGGGATACCGGGGAGCTGTTTTTT
cdr3_length: 18; j_call: TRBJ2-6; d_call: TRBD1; clone_size: .; v_call: TRBV9; cdr3_aa: CASSVATGGWSGANVLTF; cdr3_nt: TGTGCCAGCAGCGTAGCTACAGGGGGCTGGTCTGGGGCCAACGTCCTGACTTTC
cdr3_length: 14; j_call: TRBJ2-3; d_call: .; clone_size: .; v_call: TRBV2; cdr3_aa: CASMRSEGTDTQYF; cdr3_nt: TGTGCCAGCATGCGGAGCGAGGGGACAGATACGCAGTATTTT
cdr3_length: 13; j_call: TRBJ2-7; d_call: TRBD2; clone_size: .; v_call: TRBV10-3; cdr3_aa: CAISESGRGGLYF; cdr3_nt: TGTGCCATCAGTGAATCGGGGCGGGGGGGGCTGTACTTC
cdr3_length: 15; j_call: TRBJ2-3; d_call: .; clone_size: .; v_call: TRBV9; cdr3_aa: CASSVSTADTDTQYF; cdr3_nt: TGTGCCAGCAGCGTCAGCACAGCGGACACAGATACGCAGTATTTT
cdr3_length: 12; j_call: TRBJ1-6; d_call: .; clone_size: few; v_call: TRBV6-6; cdr3_aa: CATRASNSPLHF; cdr3_nt: TGTGCCACCCGGGCCTCAAATTCACCCCTCCACTTT
cdr3_length: 18; j_call: TRBJ1-4; d_call: .; clone_size: once; v_call: TRBV10-3; cdr3_aa: CAISDGSTGRQSNEKLFF; cdr3_nt: TGTGCCATCAGTGACGGCAGCACAGGCCGACAATCTAATGAAAAACTGTTTTTT
cdr3_length: 15; j_call: TRBJ2-5; d_call: .; clone_size: .; v_call: TRBV11-2; cdr3_aa: CASSLEWDLQETQYF; cdr3_nt: TGTGCCAGCAGCTTAGAATGGGACTTACAAGAGACCCAGTACTTC
cdr3_length: 15; j_call: TRBJ2-3; d_call: TRBD1; clone_size: once; v_call: TRBV5-1; cdr3_aa: CASSLEGAPTDTQYF; cdr3_nt: TGCGCCAGCAGCTTGGAGGGGGCGCCGACAGATACGCAGTATTTT
cdr3_length: 16; j_call: TRBJ2-3; d_call: TRBD2; clone_size: .; v_call: TRBV5-5; cdr3_aa: CASSLVASGGADTQYF; cdr3_nt: TGTGCCAGCAGCTTGGTAGCTAGCGGGGGGGCAGATACGCAGTATTTT